This T cell receptor (beta chain) comes out of a study of blood T cell repertoires in COVID-19. The CDR3 runs to 15 residues. Germline V gene sequence: CDR1 SGHTA, CDR2 FQGNSA. Trimming cost V 5 bases and J 7 bases; bases outside gene matches: 11. The table came from immunoSEQ multiplex PCR; TCRdb's copy has only in-frame clones and leaves some out. The data hold about 230,000 clones, with 65% to 90% observed a single time. The chain couples TRBV7-2 to TRBJ2-7; TRBD2 matches 10 bases. The specimen was peripheral blood. The TCR comes from a woman in her forties or fifties with acute or convalescent COVID-19. CDR3 sequence: CASSQKAAGGGEQYF. The CDR3 nucleotides are TGTGCCAGCAGCCAAAAGGCAGCGGGAGGGGGGGAGCAGTACTTC. The full variable domain, rest sourced from reference TRBV7-2 and TRBJ2-7, is GAGVSQSPSNKVTEKGKDVELRCDPISGHTALYWYRQSLGQGLEFLIYFQGNSAPDKSGLPSDRFSAERTGGSVSTLTIQRTQQEDSAVYLCASSQKAAGGGEQYFGPGTRLTVT.